This T cell receptor (beta chain) was identified during a study of Ad26.COV2.S vaccination and SARS-CoV-2 variants. Study as a whole: The donor belonged to the COV1001 Ad26.COV2.S trial arm. Once or twice, 56 days apart, Ad26.COV2.S was delivered intramuscularly.

Treatment in this sample: about 20 received Ad26.COV2.S at low or high dose, single or two shots; 5 received placebo; per-sample allocation not given. Each sample was drawn 63 days after the first injection (of vaccine or placebo). An Ad26 vector expressing Wuhan-strain SARS-CoV-2 spike served as the vaccine. Only in-frame clones appear in the TCRdb table, and some are missing; sequencing was by immunoSEQ multiplex PCR. The table lists nearly 400,000 clones, about nine tenths of them singletons, with about 1.9% in the top ten. The CDR3 is 16 amino acids. CDR1 is MGHRA, CDR2 YSYEKL, per germline. V shed 2 bases and J 4 bases; nucleotides not matched to a gene: 7. Study-level points and caveats: People who got the vaccine or the placebo had similar non-spike TCR breadth.

Comment on this clone: Antigen unknown.

The TCR sequence derives from a person aged 18-65 years who received the Ad26.COV2.S COVID-19 vaccine or a placebo. The gene calls are TRBV4-1 and TRBJ2-7, with 11 bases lining up with TRBD2. The source was peripheral blood, collected in a trial of Ad26.COV2.S vaccine versus placebo. CDR3 amino acids: CASSQPTSGSRYEQYF. Here the CDR3 DNA reads TGCGCCAGCAGCCAACCAACTAGCGGGAGTAGATACGAGCAGTACTTC.